This T cell receptor beta chain was sequenced during a study of early T cells in non-severe SARS-CoV-2 infection (dated by TCRdb to the early 2020s). General notes on the study: TCR sequencing used bulk RNA from unsorted whole blood, so alpha and beta chains could not be paired.

Library preparation employed 5' RACE. The sample was run on a NextSeq 500. Unique molecular identifiers were attached to individual cDNA molecules in the TCR library protocol so that sequencing error and PCR bias could be corrected. TCR alpha and beta chains were both sequenced, and the abundances of alpha and beta sequences in each sample were closely correlated with each other. As for the authors' bioinformatics: V gene, J gene and CDR3 annotation of TCR sequences was performed with Decombinator V4. TCRs were defined as expanded if a significant change between any two time points was detected under a Poisson model with p below 0.0001. TCR abundances were normalised to the total number of TCRs sequenced in each sample and reported as counts per million. MAIT TCRs were defined by TRAV1-2 paired with TRAJ12, TRAJ20 or TRAJ33, and iNKT TCRs by TRAV10 paired with TRAJ18. A search of VDJdb, accessed on 1 November 2021, was run for TCRs annotated to CMV, EBV and SARS-CoV-2, with TCRs annotated for multiple antigens excluded. The public sequencing data were trimmed at Q25 with fastp and processed into clonotypes with MiXCR by TCRdb, which kept only in-frame beta chains. Merged by CDR3 protein, the rows form single entries marked with the most common genes and DNA. V and J calls and clone size were set by TCRdb, not the authors. Recorded for this sample are some 30,000 distinct CDR3 sequences; approximately 6% of them occurred a single time. Approximately 12% of the sample belongs to the ten largest clones.

Broad study findings and their caveats: VDJdb matching was skewed toward anti-spike CD8 responses and likely underestimated virus-specific expansions, missing private and CD4 specificities.

A case-control design nested within a healthcare worker cohort in London, UK, was used, with weekly nasopharyngeal swab PCR tests and blood sampling performed. Healthcare workers were recruited during the week of the UK lockdown, between 23 and 31 March 2020, and followed weekly for up to about 15 weeks. Deletion took 0 bases off V and 4 bases off J, with a span of 19 bases between the germline ends. According to the germline V gene (reference sequence), CDR1 reads SGHNT and CDR2 reads YYREEE. The CDR3, cysteine through phenylalanine, is 17 amino acids long. The entry retains the CDR3 DNA only, 51 bases that are in frame from base 1. This clonotype was seen repeatedly, ten times or more. Which antigen it targets is not known. Base qualities are not provided; no much larger clone lies one nucleotide away.

The rearranged chain carries TRBV5-4 and TRBJ1-1, with the D gene not confidently named. The receptor was isolated from an adult who was a healthcare worker with PCR-confirmed SARS-CoV-2 infection or an uninfected control (not recorded which). The sequenced sample was whole blood. The CDR3 reads CASSLDLEASRSTEAFF. The DNA is as follows: TGTGCCAGCAGCTTGGACTTGGAGGCAAGCCGTAGCACTGAAGCTTTCTTT.